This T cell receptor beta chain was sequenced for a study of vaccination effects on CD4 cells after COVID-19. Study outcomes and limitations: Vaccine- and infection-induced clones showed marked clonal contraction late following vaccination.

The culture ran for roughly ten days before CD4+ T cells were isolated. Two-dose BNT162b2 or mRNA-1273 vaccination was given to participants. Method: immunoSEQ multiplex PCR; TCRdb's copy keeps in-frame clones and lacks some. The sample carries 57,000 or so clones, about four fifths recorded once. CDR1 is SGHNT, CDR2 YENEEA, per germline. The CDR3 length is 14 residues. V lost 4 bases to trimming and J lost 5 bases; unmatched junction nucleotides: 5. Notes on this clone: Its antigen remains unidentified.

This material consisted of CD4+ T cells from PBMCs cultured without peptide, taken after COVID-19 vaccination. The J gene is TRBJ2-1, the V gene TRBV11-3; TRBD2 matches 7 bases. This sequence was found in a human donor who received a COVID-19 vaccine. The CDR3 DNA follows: TGTGCCAGCAGCTCCGGGGGGAAACACAATGAGCAGTTCTTC. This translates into CASSSGGKHNEQFF. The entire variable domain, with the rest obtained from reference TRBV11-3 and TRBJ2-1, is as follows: EAGVVQSPRYKIIEKKQPVAFWCNPISGHNTLYWYLQNLGQGPELLIRYENEEAVDDSQLPKDRFSAERLKGVDSTLKIQPAELGDSAVYLCASSSGGKHNEQFFGPGTRLTVL.